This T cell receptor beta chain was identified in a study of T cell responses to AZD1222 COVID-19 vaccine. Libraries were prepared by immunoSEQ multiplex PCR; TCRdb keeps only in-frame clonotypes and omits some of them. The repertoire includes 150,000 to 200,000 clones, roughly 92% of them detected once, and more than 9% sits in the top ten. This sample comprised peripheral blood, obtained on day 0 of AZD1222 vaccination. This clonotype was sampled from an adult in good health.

DNA of the CDR3: TGTGCCAGCAGGGGGGCGCAGAGATACACCGGGGAGCTGTTTTTT. The encoded protein is CASRGAQRYTGELFF. This chain connects TRBV25-1 to TRBJ2-2; D may be TRBD1 (6 bases). V lost 6 bases, J lost 3 bases, and 14 bases lay in between. CDR1 MGHDK and CDR2 SYGVNS come from the germline V gene. The CDR3 runs 15 residues. Complete variable domain (other parts from reference TRBV25-1 and TRBJ2-2): EADIYQTPRYLVIGTGKKITLECSQTMGHDKMYWYQQDPGMELHLIHYSYGVNSTEKGDLSSESTVSRIRTEHFPLTLESARPSHTSQYLCASRGAQRYTGELFFGEGSRLTVL.